These T cell receptor beta chains were read from a single sample in a study of early T cells in non-severe SARS-CoV-2 infection. TCRdb independently ran MiXCR on the 5' RACE reads; one entry per CDR3 protein. The sample includes 55,000 to 75,000 distinct CDR3 sequences, 11% of them seen just once. Sequenced input: whole blood. The receptors were gathered from an adult who was a healthcare worker with PCR-confirmed SARS-CoV-2 infection or an uninfected control (not recorded which). CDR3s include the opening cysteine and the closing phenylalanine or tryptophan. Each record gives: CDR3 DNA, CDR3 protein, V gene, D gene, J gene, clone size. A D gene is named only where the DNA matches it firmly. Expanded clones are given a class, and other clones once, few, many or no size at all.

CDR3 DNA: TGTGCCAGCAGTTTGCCCAGCGGGCAAGAGACCCAGTACTTC; CDR3 protein: CASSLPSGQETQYF; V gene: TRBV28; D gene: NA; J gene: TRBJ2-5; clone size: NA
CDR3 DNA: TGTGCCAGCAGCCCAGGCAATAGCGGGAGAGCACCCAACGAGCAGTACTTC; CDR3 protein: CASSPGNSGRAPNEQYF; V gene: TRBV11-2; D gene: TRBD2; J gene: TRBJ2-7; clone size: NA
CDR3 DNA: TGCAGTGCTCTAGCGGGAGCAATTGACGAGCAGTACTTC; CDR3 protein: CSALAGAIDEQYF; V gene: TRBV20-1; D gene: TRBD2; J gene: TRBJ2-7; clone size: few
CDR3 DNA: TGTGCCAGCAGTTACCCTCCCCTTACTTTCTTT; CDR3 protein: CASSYPPLTFF; V gene: TRBV6-5; D gene: NA; J gene: TRBJ1-1; clone size: NA
CDR3 DNA: TGCAGCGTTGCTGGGGGGTCTTACAATGAGCAGTTCTTC; CDR3 protein: CSVAGGSYNEQFF; V gene: TRBV29-1; D gene: NA; J gene: TRBJ2-1; clone size: many
CDR3 DNA: TGTGCCAGCAGCCACCTTTCTGGGTACGAGCAGTACTTC; CDR3 protein: CASSHLSGYEQYF; V gene: TRBV3-1; D gene: NA; J gene: TRBJ2-7; clone size: many
CDR3 DNA: TGTGCCAGCGGGACCGGGACAAGGGGCTACGAGCAGTACTTC; CDR3 protein: CASGTGTRGYEQYF; V gene: TRBV28; D gene: NA; J gene: TRBJ2-7; clone size: few
CDR3 DNA: TGTGCCAGCAGCTTCATCGGGACAGGGGAGGCCGGGGAGCTGTTTTTT; CDR3 protein: CASSFIGTGEAGELFF; V gene: TRBV7-9; D gene: TRBD1; J gene: TRBJ2-2; clone size: NA
CDR3 DNA: TGCGCCAGCAGCCAAGATTGGCAGATGAACACTGAAGCTTTCTTT; CDR3 protein: CASSQDWQMNTEAFF; V gene: TRBV4-3; D gene: NA; J gene: TRBJ1-1; clone size: many
CDR3 DNA: TGTGCCAGCAGCTTAGCGCTGGGTTCAACTAATGAAAAACTGTTTTTT; CDR3 protein: CASSLALGSTNEKLFF; V gene: TRBV7-9; D gene: NA; J gene: TRBJ1-4; clone size: NA
CDR3 DNA: TGCAGTGCTATAAGGGGGAAAATGAATCAGCCCCAGCATTTT; CDR3 protein: CSAIRGKMNQPQHF; V gene: TRBV20-1; D gene: NA; J gene: TRBJ1-5; clone size: many
CDR3 DNA: TGTGCCAGCAGCCCTCAAGAGACCCAGTACTTC; CDR3 protein: CASSPQETQYF; V gene: TRBV11-2; D gene: NA; J gene: TRBJ2-5; clone size: many
CDR3 DNA: TGCAGTGCTAGATTGGGGGCGGGGAACACTGAAGCTTTCTTT; CDR3 protein: CSARLGAGNTEAFF; V gene: TRBV20-1; D gene: NA; J gene: TRBJ1-1; clone size: many
CDR3 DNA: TGTGCCAGCAGTTTACTGGGACAGGGATCCGACGAGCAGTACTTC; CDR3 protein: CASSLLGQGSDEQYF; V gene: TRBV28; D gene: TRBD1; J gene: TRBJ2-7; clone size: NA
CDR3 DNA: TGCAGTGCCCCAAATCCCTTGAACCGAGCAGATACGCAGTATTTT; CDR3 protein: CSAPNPLNRADTQYF; V gene: TRBV20-1; D gene: NA; J gene: TRBJ2-3; clone size: many
CDR3 DNA: TGTGCCAGCAGTCCACAGGGCATAACGGGAGGCTACACCTTC; CDR3 protein: CASSPQGITGGYTF; V gene: TRBV7-2; D gene: NA; J gene: TRBJ1-2; clone size: NA
CDR3 DNA: TGTGCCAGCAGTCCATTTGGACCCCCCTCTGGGGCCAACGTCCTGACTTTC; CDR3 protein: CASSPFGPPSGANVLTF; V gene: TRBV7-2; D gene: NA; J gene: TRBJ2-6; clone size: many
CDR3 DNA: TGTGCCAGCAGTGAAGGGGCGCGGAGATACTACAATGAGCAGTTCTTC; CDR3 protein: CASSEGARRYYNEQFF; V gene: TRBV2; D gene: NA; J gene: TRBJ2-1; clone size: many
CDR3 DNA: TGCGCCAGCTCGACCTGGTCCTTTTACGAGCAGTACTTC; CDR3 protein: CASSTWSFYEQYF; V gene: TRBV10-2; D gene: NA; J gene: TRBJ2-7; clone size: NA
CDR3 DNA: TGTGCCAGCAGCGCCGGGACAGGGGTGGCGGAGACCCAGTACTTC; CDR3 protein: CASSAGTGVAETQYF; V gene: TRBV2; D gene: TRBD1; J gene: TRBJ2-5; clone size: many
CDR3 DNA: TGTGCCAGCAGTTCCCCCGGTAGTGCTGGTGGCTACACCTTC; CDR3 protein: CASSSPGSAGGYTF; V gene: TRBV28; D gene: NA; J gene: TRBJ1-2; clone size: NA
CDR3 DNA: TGCGCCAGCAGCTCCAGGGGGAGCACTGAAGCTTTCTTT; CDR3 protein: CASSSRGSTEAFF; V gene: TRBV5-1; D gene: TRBD1; J gene: TRBJ1-1; clone size: few
CDR3 DNA: TGTGCCAGCAGCAAAGGGGACGGGAGTAGCGGGGATGAGCAGTTCTTC; CDR3 protein: CASSKGDGSSGDEQFF; V gene: TRBV21-1; D gene: NA; J gene: TRBJ2-1; clone size: NA
CDR3 DNA: TGTGCCAGCAGCTCCCCCGCGATAAAGTCCTACAATGAGCAGTTCTTC; CDR3 protein: CASSSPAIKSYNEQFF; V gene: TRBV7-9; D gene: NA; J gene: TRBJ2-1; clone size: NA
CDR3 DNA: TGTGCCAGCTCACCGGTCCAGAGCTCCTACAATGAGCAGTTCTTC; CDR3 protein: CASSPVQSSYNEQFF; V gene: TRBV18; D gene: NA; J gene: TRBJ2-1; clone size: few
CDR3 DNA: TGCGCCAGCAGCCAAGATCGACGGGGCCCTGAAGCTTTCTTT; CDR3 protein: CASSQDRRGPEAFF; V gene: TRBV4-1; D gene: NA; J gene: TRBJ1-1; clone size: few
CDR3 DNA: TGTGCCAGCAGTGTACTAGCGGAATACTACAATGAGCAGTTCTTC; CDR3 protein: CASSVLAEYYNEQFF; V gene: TRBV28; D gene: TRBD2; J gene: TRBJ2-1; clone size: many
CDR3 DNA: TGCAGTGCTAGAGAGGCTGGCGGCCCAGGGGAGCAGTACTTC; CDR3 protein: CSAREAGGPGEQYF; V gene: TRBV20-1; D gene: NA; J gene: TRBJ2-7; clone size: few
CDR3 DNA: TGTGCCAGCTCACCGAACAGCCTCTTAAGCTCTGGAAACACCATATATTTT; CDR3 protein: CASSPNSLLSSGNTIYF; V gene: TRBV18; D gene: NA; J gene: TRBJ1-3; clone size: NA
CDR3 DNA: TGTGCCAGCAGTAACAGACAGGTTCGCACAGATACGCAGTATTTT; CDR3 protein: CASSNRQVRTDTQYF; V gene: TRBV28; D gene: NA; J gene: TRBJ2-3; clone size: NA
CDR3 DNA: TGTGCCAGCGGTCTAAGGGACCACCGACAAGAGACCCAGTACTTC; CDR3 protein: CASGLRDHRQETQYF; V gene: TRBV21-1; D gene: NA; J gene: TRBJ2-5; clone size: few
CDR3 DNA: TGTGCCAGCAGCTTAAACAGGGGCGGGCAGTACTTC; CDR3 protein: CASSLNRGGQYF; V gene: TRBV7-2; D gene: TRBD1; J gene: TRBJ2-7; clone size: few